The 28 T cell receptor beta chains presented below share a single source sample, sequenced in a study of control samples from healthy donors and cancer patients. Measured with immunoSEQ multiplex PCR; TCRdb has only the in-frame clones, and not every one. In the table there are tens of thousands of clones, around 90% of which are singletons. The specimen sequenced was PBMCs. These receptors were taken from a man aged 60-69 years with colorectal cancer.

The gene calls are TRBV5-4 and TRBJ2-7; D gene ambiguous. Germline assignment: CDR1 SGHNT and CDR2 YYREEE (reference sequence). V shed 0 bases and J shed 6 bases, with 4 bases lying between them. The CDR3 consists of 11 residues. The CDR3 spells CASSLGFEQYF. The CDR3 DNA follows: TGTGCCAGCAGCTTGGGTTTCGAGCAGTACTTC.

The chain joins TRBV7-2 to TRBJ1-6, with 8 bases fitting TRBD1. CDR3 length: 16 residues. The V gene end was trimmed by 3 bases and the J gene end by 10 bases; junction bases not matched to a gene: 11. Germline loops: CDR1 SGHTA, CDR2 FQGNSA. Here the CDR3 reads CASSFLGQGVGSPLHF. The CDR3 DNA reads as TGTGCCAGCAGCTTCCTCGGACAGGGCGTTGGCTCACCCCTCCACTTT.

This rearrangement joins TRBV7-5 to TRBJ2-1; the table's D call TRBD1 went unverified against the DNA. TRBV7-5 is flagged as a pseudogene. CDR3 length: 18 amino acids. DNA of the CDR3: TGTGTCAAGGGACTTCACCCCGGGACAGACCTTCTTGGGTATGAGCAGTTCTTC. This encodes CVKGLHPGTDLLGYEQFF.

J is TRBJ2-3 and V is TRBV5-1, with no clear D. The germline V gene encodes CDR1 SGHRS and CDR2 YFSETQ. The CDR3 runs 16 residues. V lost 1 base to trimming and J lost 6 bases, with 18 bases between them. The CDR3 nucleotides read TGCGCCAGCAGCTTGTCGGTGAACTCCTATGGGGATACGCAGTATTTT. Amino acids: CASSLSVNSYGDTQYF.

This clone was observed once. The CDR3 is CASSLDRGGLHNEQFF. The CDR3 DNA reads TGTGCCAGCAGCTTAGATCGGGGGGGCCTTCACAATGAGCAGTTCTTC. The chain couples TRBV7-2 to TRBJ2-1, with 8 bases aligning to TRBD2. The CDR3 contains 16 residues. Per germline, CDR1 SGHTA and CDR2 FQGNSA. Trimming took 1 base from V and 5 from J; bases not matched to a gene: 7.

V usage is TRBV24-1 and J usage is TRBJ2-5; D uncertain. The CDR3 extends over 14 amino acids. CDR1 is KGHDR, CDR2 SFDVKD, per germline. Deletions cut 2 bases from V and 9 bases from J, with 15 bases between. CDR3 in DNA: TGTGCCACCAGTGATTCCAGGCCCGGTGGGGCCCAGTACTTC. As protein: CATSDSRPGGAQYF.

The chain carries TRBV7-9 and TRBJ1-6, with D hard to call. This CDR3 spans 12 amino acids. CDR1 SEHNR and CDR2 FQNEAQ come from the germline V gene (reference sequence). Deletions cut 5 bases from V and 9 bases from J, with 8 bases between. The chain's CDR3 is CASSPAGSPLHF. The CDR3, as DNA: TGTGCCAGCAGCCCAGCGGGTTCACCCCTCCACTTT. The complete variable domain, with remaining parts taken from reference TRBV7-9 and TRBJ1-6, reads DTGVSQNPRHKITKRGQNVTFRCDPISEHNRLYWYRQTLGQGPEFLTYFQNEAQLEKSRLLSDRFSAERPKGSFSTLEIQRTEQGDSAMYLCASSPAGSPLHFGNGTRLTVT.

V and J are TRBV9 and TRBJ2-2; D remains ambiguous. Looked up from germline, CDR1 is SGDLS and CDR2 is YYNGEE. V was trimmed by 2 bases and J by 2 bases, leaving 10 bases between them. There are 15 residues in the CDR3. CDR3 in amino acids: CASSVGTPNTGELFF. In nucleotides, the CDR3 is TGTGCCAGCAGCGTTGGAACTCCTAACACCGGGGAGCTGTTTTTT.

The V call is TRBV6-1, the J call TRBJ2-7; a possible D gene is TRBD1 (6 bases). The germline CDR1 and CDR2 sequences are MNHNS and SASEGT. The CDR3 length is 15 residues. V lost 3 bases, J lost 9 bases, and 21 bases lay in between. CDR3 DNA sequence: TGTGCCAGCAGTGATCTGGGACATCCTGCTAATAGGCAGTACTTC. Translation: CASSDLGHPANRQYF.

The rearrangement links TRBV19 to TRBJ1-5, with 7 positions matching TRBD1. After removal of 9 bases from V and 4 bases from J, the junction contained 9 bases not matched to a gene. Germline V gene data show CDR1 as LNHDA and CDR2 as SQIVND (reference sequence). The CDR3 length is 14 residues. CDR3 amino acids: CASEGQRPNQPQHF. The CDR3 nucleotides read TGTGCCAGCGAGGGACAGAGACCTAATCAGCCCCAGCATTTT.

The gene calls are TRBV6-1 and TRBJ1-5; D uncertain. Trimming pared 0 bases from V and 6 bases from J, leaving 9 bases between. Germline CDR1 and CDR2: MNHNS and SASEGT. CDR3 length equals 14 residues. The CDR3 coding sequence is TGTGCCAGCAGTGAAGCCAGTGTTTTTCAGCCCCAGCATTTT. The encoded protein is CASSEASVFQPQHF.

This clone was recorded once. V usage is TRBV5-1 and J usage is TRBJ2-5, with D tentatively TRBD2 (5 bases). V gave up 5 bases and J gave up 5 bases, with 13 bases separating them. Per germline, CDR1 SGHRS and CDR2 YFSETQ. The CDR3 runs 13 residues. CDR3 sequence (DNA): TGCGCCAGCAGACCGGGGAGCCGCGAGACCCAGTACTTC. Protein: CASRPGSRETQYF.

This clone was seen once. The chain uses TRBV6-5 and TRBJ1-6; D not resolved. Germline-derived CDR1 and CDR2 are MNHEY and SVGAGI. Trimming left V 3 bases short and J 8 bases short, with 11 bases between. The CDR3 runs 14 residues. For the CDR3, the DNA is TGTGCCAGCAGTTATAGGGCAGGTTATTCACCCCTCCACTTT. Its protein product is CASSYRAGYSPLHF.

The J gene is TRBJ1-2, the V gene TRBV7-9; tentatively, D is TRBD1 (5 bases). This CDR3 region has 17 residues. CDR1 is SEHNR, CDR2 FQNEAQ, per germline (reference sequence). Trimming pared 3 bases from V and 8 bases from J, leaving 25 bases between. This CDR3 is CASSLIEPWGPLFGYTF. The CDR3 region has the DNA TGTGCCAGCAGCTTGATAGAACCTTGGGGCCCTCTCTTCGGCTACACCTTC.

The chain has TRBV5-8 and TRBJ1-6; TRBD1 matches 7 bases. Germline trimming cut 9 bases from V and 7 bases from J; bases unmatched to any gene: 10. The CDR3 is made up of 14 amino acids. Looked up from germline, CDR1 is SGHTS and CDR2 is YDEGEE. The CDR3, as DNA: TGTGCCATGAGGGGCCGGGACAGAAATTCACCCCTCCACTTT. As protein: CAMRGRDRNSPLHF.

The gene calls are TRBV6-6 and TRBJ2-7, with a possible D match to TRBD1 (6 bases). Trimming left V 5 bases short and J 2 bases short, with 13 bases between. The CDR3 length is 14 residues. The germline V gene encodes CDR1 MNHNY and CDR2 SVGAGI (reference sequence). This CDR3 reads CASSIQTGPYEQYF. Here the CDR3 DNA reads TGTGCCAGCAGTATCCAGACAGGTCCCTACGAGCAGTACTTC.

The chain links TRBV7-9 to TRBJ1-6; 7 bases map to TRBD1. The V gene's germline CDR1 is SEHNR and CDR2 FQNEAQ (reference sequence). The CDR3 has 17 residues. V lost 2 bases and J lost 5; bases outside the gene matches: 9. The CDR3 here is CASSLQGGLANNSPLHF. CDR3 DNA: TGTGCCAGCAGCTTACAGGGGGGACTCGCAAATAATTCACCCCTCCACTTT.

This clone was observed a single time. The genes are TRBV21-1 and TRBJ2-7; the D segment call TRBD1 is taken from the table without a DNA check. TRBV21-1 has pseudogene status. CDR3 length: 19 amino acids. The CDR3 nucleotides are TGTGCCAGCAGTCATTCCCCCGGACAGCCATTGTCTGAGACCTACGAGCAGTACTTC. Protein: CASSHSPGQPLSETYEQYF.

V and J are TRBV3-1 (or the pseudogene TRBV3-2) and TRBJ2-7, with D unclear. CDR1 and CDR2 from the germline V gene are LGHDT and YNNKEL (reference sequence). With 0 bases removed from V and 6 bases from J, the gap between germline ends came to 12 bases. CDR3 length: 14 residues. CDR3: CASSQDLPTAEQYF. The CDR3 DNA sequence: TGTGCCAGCAGCCAAGATCTCCCGACGGCCGAGCAGTACTTC.

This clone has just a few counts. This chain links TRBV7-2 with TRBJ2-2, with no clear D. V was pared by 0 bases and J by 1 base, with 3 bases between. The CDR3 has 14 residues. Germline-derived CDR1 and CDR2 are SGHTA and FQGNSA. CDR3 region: CASSLALNTGELFF. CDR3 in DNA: TGTGCCAGCAGCTTAGCCCTGAACACCGGGGAGCTGTTTTTT.

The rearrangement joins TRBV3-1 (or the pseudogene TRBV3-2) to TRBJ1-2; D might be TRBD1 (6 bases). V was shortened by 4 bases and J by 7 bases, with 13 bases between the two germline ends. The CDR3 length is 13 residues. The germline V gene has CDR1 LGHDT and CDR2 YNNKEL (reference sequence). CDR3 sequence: CASSLGRGRGYTF. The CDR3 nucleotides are TGTGCCAGCAGCCTCGGCAGGGGTCGTGGCTACACCTTC.

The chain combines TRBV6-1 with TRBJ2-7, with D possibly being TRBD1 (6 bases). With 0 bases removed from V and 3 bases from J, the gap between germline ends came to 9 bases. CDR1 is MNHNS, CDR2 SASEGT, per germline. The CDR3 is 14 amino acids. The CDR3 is CASSEALDSYEQYF. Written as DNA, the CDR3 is TGTGCCAGCAGTGAAGCCTTGGACAGCTACGAGCAGTACTTC.

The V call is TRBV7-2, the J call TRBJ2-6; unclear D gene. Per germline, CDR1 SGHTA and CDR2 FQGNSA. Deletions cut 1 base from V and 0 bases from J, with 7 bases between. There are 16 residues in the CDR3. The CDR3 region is CASSLGSFSGANVLTF. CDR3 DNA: TGTGCCAGCAGCTTAGGTTCATTCTCTGGGGCCAACGTCCTGACTTTC.

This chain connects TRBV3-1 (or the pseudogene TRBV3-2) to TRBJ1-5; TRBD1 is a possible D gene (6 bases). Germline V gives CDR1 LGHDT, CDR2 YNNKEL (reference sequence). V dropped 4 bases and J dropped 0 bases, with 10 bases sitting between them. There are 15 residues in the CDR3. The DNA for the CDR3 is TGTGCCAGCAGCCCCCGGACAGATAGCAATCAGCCCCAGCATTTT. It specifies CASSPRTDSNQPQHF.

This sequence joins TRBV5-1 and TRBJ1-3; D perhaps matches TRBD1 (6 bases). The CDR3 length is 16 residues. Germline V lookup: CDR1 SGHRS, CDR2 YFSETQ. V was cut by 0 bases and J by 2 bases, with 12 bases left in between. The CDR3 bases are TGCGCCAGCAGCTTGGGCGCCACAGGGCCTGGAAACACCATATATTTT. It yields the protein CASSLGATGPGNTIYF.

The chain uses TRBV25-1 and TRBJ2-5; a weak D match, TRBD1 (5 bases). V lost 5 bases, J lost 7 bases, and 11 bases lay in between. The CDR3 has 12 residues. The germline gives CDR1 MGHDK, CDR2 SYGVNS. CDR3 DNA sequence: TGTGCCAGCAGTAGGGGCGGCCGGACCCAGTACTTC. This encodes CASSRGGRTQYF.

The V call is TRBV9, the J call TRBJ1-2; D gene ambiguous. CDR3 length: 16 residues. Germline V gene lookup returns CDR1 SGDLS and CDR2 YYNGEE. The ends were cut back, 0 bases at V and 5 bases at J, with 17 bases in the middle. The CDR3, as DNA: TGTGCCAGCAGCGTAGAAAGGGAGAGGGCCCCATATGGCTACACCTTC. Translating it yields CASSVERERAPYGYTF.

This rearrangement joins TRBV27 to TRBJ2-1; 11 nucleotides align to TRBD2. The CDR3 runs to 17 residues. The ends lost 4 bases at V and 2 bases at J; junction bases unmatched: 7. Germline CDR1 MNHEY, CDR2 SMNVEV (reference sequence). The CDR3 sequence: CASSSSRLAGTYNEQFF. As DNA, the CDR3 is TGTGCCAGCAGTTCATCTAGACTAGCGGGGACCTACAATGAGCAGTTCTTC.